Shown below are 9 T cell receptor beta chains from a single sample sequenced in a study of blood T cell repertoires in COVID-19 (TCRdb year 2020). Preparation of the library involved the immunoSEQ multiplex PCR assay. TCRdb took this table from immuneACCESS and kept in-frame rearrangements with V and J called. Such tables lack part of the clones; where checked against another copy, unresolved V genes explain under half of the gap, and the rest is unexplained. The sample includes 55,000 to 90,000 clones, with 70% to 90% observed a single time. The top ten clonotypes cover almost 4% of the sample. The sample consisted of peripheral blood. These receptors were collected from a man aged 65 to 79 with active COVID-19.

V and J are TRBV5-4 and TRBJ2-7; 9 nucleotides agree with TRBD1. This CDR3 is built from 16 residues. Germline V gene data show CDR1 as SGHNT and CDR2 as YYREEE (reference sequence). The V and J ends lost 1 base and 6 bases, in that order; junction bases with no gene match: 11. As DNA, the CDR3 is TGTGCCAGCAGCTTGCTTCTAACAGGGGGCCCCGGCGAGCAGTACTTC. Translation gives CASSLLLTGGPGEQYF.

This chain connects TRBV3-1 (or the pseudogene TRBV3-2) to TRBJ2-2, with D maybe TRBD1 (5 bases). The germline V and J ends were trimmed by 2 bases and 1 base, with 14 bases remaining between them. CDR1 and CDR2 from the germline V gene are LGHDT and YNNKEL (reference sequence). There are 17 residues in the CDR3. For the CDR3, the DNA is TGTGCCAGCAGCCAAATTGGGCAGGGTGGGAACACCGGGGAGCTGTTTTTT. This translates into CASSQIGQGGNTGELFF.

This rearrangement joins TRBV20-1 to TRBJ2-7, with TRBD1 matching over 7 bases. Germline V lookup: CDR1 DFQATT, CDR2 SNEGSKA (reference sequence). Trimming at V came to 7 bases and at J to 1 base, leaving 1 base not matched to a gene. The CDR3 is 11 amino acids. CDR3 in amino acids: CSVTGSYEQYF. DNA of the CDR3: TGCAGTGTGACAGGGTCCTACGAGCAGTACTTC.

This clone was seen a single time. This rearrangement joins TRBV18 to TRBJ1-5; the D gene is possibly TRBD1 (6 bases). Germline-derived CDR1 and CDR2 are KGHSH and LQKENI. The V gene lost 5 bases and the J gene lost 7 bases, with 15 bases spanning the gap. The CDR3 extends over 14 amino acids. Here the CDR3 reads CASSAGAGDQPQHF. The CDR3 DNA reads TGTGCCAGCTCAGCTGGGGCAGGGGACCAGCCCCAGCATTTT.

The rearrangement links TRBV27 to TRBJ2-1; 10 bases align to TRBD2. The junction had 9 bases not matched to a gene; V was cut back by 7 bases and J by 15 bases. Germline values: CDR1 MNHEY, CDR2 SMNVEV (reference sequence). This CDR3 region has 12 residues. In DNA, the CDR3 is TGTGCCAGCAAGGAGCGGGAGGGCCGGGGGTTCTTC. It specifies CASKEREGRGFF.

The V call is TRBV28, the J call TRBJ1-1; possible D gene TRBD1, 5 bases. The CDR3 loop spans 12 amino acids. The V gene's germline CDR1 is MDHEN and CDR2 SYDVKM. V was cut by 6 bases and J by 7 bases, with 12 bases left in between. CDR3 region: CASRGQGIEAFF. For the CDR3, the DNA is TGTGCCAGCAGGGGTCAGGGCATTGAAGCTTTCTTT. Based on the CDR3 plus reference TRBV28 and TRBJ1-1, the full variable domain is DVKVTQSSRYLVKRTGEKVFLECVQDMDHENMFWYRQDPGLGLRLIYFSYDVKMKEKGDIPEGYSVSREKKERFSLILESASTNQTSMYLCASRGQGIEAFFGQGTRLTVV.

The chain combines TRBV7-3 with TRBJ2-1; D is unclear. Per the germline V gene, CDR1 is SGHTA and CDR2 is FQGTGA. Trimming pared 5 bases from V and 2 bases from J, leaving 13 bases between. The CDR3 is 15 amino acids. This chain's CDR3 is CASSPPRGPYNEQFF. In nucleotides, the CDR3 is TGTGCCAGCAGCCCCCCCCGCGGTCCCTACAATGAGCAGTTCTTC.

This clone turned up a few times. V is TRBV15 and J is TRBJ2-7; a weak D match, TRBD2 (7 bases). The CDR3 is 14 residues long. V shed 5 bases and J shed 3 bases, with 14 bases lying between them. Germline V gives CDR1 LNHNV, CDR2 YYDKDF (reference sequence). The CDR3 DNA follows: TGTGCCACCAGCCCCACGGGGGGCCGCTACGAGCAGTACTTC. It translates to CATSPTGGRYEQYF. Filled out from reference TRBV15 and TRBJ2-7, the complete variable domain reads DAMVIQNPRYQVTQFGKPVTLSCSQTLNHNVMYWYQQKSSQAPKLLFHYYDKDFNNEADTPDNFQSRRPNTSFCFLDIRSPGLGDTAMYLCATSPTGGRYEQYFGPGTRLTVT.

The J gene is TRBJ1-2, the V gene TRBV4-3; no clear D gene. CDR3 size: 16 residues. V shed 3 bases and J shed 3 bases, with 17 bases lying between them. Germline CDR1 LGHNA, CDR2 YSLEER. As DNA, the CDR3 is TGCGCCAGCAGCCAGGAGGACGGCGCACTTCACTATGGCTACACCTTC. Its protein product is CASSQEDGALHYGYTF.